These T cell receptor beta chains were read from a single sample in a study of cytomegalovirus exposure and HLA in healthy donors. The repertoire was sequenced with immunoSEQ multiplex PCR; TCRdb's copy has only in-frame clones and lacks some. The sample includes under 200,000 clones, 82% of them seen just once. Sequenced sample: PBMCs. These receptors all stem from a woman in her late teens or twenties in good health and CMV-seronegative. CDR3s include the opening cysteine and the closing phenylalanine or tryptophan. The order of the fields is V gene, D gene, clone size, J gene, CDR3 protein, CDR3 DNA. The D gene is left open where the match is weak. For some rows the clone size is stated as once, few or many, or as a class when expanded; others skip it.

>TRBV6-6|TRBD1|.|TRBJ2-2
CASRPGQGGTGELFF
TGTGCCAGCAGGCCTGGACAGGGTGGCACCGGGGAGCTGTTTTTT
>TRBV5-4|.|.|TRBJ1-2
CASSLEEGSRDYTF
TGTGCCAGCAGCTTGGAGGAAGGCAGCAGGGACTACACCTTC
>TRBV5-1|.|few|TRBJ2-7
CASSPDGIRYEQYF
TGCGCCAGCAGCCCGGACGGGATAAGGTACGAGCAGTACTTC
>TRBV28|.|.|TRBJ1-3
CASSNQGARGNTIYF
TGTGCCAGCAGTAATCAAGGGGCTAGGGGAAACACCATATATTTT
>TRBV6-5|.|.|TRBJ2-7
CASSYSIGNTYEQYF
TGTGCCAGCAGTTACTCGATCGGGAACACCTACGAGCAGTACTTC
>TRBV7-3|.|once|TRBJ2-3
CASSLEGTLLTDTQYF
TGTGCCAGCAGCTTAGAAGGGACACTGCTCACAGATACGCAGTATTTT
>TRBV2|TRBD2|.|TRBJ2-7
CASSEATGTSWTTYEQYF
TGTGCCAGCAGTGAAGCGACAGGGACTAGCTGGACAACCTACGAGCAGTACTTC
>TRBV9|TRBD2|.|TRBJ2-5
CASSSGLAGPQETQYF
TGTGCCAGCAGCTCTGGACTAGCGGGCCCTCAAGAGACCCAGTACTTC
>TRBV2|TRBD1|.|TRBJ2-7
CASRADRANPNFSYEQYF
TGTGCCAGCAGGGCGGACAGGGCAAATCCTAACTTCTCCTACGAGCAGTACTTC
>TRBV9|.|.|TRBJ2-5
CASSVASRGQETQYF
TGTGCCAGCAGCGTAGCGAGCCGGGGGCAAGAGACCCAGTACTTC
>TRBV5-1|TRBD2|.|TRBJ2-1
CASSLAGGLGTYNEQFF
TGCGCCAGCAGCCTAGCGGGAGGGTTGGGGACCTACAATGAGCAGTTCTTC
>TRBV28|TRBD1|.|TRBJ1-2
CASKTGGDPLYGYTF
TGTGCCAGCAAGACAGGGGGAGACCCCCTCTATGGCTACACCTTC
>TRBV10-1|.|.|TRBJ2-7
CASIRAATDTRYEQYF
TGCGCCAGTATTCGGGCCGCGACAGACACCCGCTACGAGCAGTACTTC
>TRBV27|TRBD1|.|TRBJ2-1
CASSRMPGQGVWDEQFF
TGTGCCAGCAGTCGTATGCCGGGACAGGGTGTTTGGGATGAGCAGTTCTTC
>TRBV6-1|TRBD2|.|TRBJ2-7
CASSGEGLAGGHEQYF
TGTGCCAGCAGTGGAGAGGGACTAGCGGGAGGCCACGAGCAGTACTTC
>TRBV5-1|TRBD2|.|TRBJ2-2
CASSFSSSGNTGELFF
TGCGCCAGCAGCTTTTCTTCTAGCGGGAACACCGGGGAGCTGTTTTTT
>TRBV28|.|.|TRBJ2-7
CASSGGTYEQYF
TGTGCCAGCAGTGGCGGAACCTACGAGCAGTACTTC
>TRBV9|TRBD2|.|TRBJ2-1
CASSVTGGSIDEQFF
TGTGCCAGCAGCGTGACGGGAGGTTCAATCGATGAGCAGTTCTTC
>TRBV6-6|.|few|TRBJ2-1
CASRTQYRAEEQFF
TGTGCCAGCAGAACACAATACAGGGCGGAGGAGCAGTTCTTC
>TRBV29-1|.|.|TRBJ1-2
CSGGEGPYGYTF
TGCAGCGGGGGAGAAGGGCCCTATGGCTACACCTTC
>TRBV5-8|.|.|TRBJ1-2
CASSLATGRNYGYTF
TGTGCCAGCAGCTTGGCGACAGGACGTAACTATGGCTACACCTTC
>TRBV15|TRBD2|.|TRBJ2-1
CATSGKTSGRVTDNNEQFF
TGTGCCACCAGCGGGAAGACTAGCGGGAGAGTTACGGACAACAATGAGCAGTTCTTC
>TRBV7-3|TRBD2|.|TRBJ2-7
CASSSTSASYEQYF
TGTGCCAGCAGCTCTACTAGCGCCAGCTACGAGCAGTACTTC
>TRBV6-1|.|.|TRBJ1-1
CASSEQLNTEAFF
TGTGCCAGCAGTGAACAGTTGAACACTGAAGCTTTCTTT
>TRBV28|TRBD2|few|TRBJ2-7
CASSSPSGSRVEQYF
TGTGCCAGCAGTTCCCCTAGCGGGAGCAGGGTCGAGCAGTACTTC
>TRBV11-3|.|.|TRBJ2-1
CASSLFNNEQFF
TGTGCCAGCAGCTTGTTTAACAATGAGCAGTTCTTC
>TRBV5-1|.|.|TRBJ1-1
CASSLYFFIPGQRNTEAFF
TGCGCCAGCAGCTTGTATTTTTTTATACCGGGACAAAGGAACACTGAAGCTTTCTTT
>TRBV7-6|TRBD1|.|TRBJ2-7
CASSIGTGGTYEQYF
TGTGCCAGCAGCATAGGGACAGGGGGCACCTACGAGCAGTACTTC
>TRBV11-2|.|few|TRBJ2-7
CASSSGLLSYEQYF
TGTGCCAGCAGCTCCGGACTCCTCTCCTACGAGCAGTACTTC
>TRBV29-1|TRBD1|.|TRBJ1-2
CSVRRWGDRNGYTF
TGCAGCGTTCGGCGCTGGGGGGACAGGAATGGCTACACCTTC
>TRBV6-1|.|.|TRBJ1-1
CASVTGGYQNTEAFF
TGTGCCAGCGTTACGGGGGGGTACCAGAACACTGAAGCTTTCTTT
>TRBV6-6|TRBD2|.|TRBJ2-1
CASTPTSGLDEQFF
TGTGCCAGCACCCCGACTAGCGGACTCGATGAGCAGTTCTTC
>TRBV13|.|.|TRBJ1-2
CASSSGRTANYGYTF
TGTGCCAGCAGCTCGGGGAGGACGGCTAACTATGGCTACACCTTC
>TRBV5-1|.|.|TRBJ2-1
CASVPVPQTSHEQFF
TGCGCCAGCGTTCCGGTCCCCCAAACTAGTCATGAGCAGTTCTTC
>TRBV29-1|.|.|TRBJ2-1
CSIGRWRAEQFF
TGCAGCATTGGTAGGTGGCGGGCTGAGCAGTTCTTC
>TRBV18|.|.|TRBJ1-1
CASSPRDNPMNTEAFF
TGTGCCAGCTCACCACGTGACAATCCAATGAACACTGAAGCTTTCTTT
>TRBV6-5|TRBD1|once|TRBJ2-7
CASSLDRTGGYEQYF
TGTGCCAGCAGCTTGGACAGGACAGGAGGTTACGAGCAGTACTTC
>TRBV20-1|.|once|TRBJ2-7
CSAQGSYEQYF
TGCAGTGCTCAGGGTTCCTACGAGCAGTACTTC
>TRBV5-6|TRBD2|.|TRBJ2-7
CASSLLAGGGEQYF
TGTGCCAGCAGCTTGCTAGCGGGAGGTGGCGAGCAGTACTTC
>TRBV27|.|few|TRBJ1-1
CASRTAGRRTAAFF
TGTGCCAGCAGGACTGCAGGGCGTCGAACTGCAGCTTTCTTT
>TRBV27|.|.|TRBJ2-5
CASSLWQGETQYF
TGTGCCAGCAGTTTGTGGCAGGGGGAGACCCAGTACTTC
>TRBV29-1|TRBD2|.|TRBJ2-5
CSVVVAGAQYF
TGCAGCGTTGTGGTCGCGGGAGCCCAGTACTTC
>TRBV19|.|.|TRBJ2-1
CASSSGQHNEQFF
TGTGCCAGTAGTTCTGGACAGCACAATGAGCAGTTCTTC
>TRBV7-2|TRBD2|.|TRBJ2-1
CASSFTSGNYNEQFF
TGTGCCAGCAGCTTTACTAGCGGTAACTACAATGAGCAGTTCTTC
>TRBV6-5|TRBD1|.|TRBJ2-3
CASSSPPGQNTDTQYF
TGTGCCAGCAGTTCGCCTCCGGGACAGAACACAGATACGCAGTATTTT
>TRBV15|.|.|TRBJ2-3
CATSRGIRGTDTQYF
TGTGCCACCAGCAGAGGAATCAGGGGCACAGATACGCAGTATTTT
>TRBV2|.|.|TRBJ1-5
CASSETTKVQPQHF
TGTGCCAGCAGTGAAACGACTAAGGTTCAGCCCCAGCATTTT
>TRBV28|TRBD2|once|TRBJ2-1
CASNRLADNEQFF
TGTGCCAGCAACCGACTAGCGGACAATGAGCAGTTCTTC
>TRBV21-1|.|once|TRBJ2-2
CASSKASGLAENTGELFF
TGTGCCAGCAGCAAAGCTTCGGGACTAGCGGAGAACACCGGGGAGCTGTTTTTT
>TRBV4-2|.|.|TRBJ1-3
CASSKTGAGNTIYF
TGTGCCAGCAGCAAGACAGGAGCTGGAAACACCATATATTTT
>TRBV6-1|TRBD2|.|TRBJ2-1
CAINSGTSFANEQFF
TGTGCCATCAATTCCGGGACTAGTTTTGCAAATGAGCAGTTCTTC
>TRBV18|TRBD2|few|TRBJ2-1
CASSPASGAPGGYNEQFF
TGTGCCAGCTCACCGGCTAGCGGGGCCCCAGGGGGGTACAATGAGCAGTTCTTC
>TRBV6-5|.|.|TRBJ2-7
CASSFHDRSYEQYF
TGTGCCAGCAGTTTTCACGACAGATCCTACGAGCAGTACTTC